One sample yielded the 31 T cell receptor beta chains listed below, sequenced in a study of graft-versus-host responses after intestinal transplantation. TCRdb keeps only in-frame clones here, not all; method: immunoSEQ multiplex PCR. The sample yields approximately 99,000 clones, around 92% seen once. Their antigens are not known. The material sequenced was unstimulated CD4+ T cells sorted from spleen or lymph node cells, taken before transplant. The receptor set was obtained from a human donor who was the organ donor for an intestinal transplant.

The V and J genes are TRBV25-1 and TRBJ2-7; 13 nucleotides line up with TRBD2. Germline lookup yields CDR1 MGHDK and CDR2 SYGVNS. V lost 2 bases to trimming and J lost 6 bases; unmatched junction nucleotides: 7. The length of the CDR3 is 16 residues. DNA for the CDR3: TGTGCCAGCAGTGAAGGAAATACTAGCGGGGGGGCCGAGCAGTACTTC. This encodes CASSEGNTSGGAEQYF.

The V gene is TRBV11-2, the J gene TRBJ2-7; D call uncertain. Per germline, CDR1 SGHAT and CDR2 FQNNGV. Trimming took off 5 bases at V and 2 bases at J, with 7 bases between the two ends. This CDR3 spans 12 amino acids. In nucleotides, the CDR3 is TGTGCCAGCAGCCAGACTCCCTACGAGCAGTACTTC. The encoded protein is CASSQTPYEQYF.

V is TRBV6-6 and J is TRBJ2-3; D is ambiguous. CDR3 length: 12 residues. Germline assignment: CDR1 MNHNY and CDR2 SVGAGI (reference sequence). V lost 1 base to trimming and J lost 5 bases, with 4 bases between them. CDR3 loop: CASSYLRDTQYF. The CDR3, as DNA: TGTGCCAGCAGTTACTTGCGAGATACGCAGTATTTT.

CDR3 DNA sequence: TGTGCCAGCTCCCCCTTGGGGACAGGGAAACCCTACGAGCAGTACTTC. This gives the protein CASSPLGTGKPYEQYF. The chain links TRBV18 to TRBJ2-7; TRBD1 aligns across 9 bases. The V gene's germline CDR1 is KGHSH and CDR2 LQKENI. Germline trimming cut 6 bases from V and 2 bases from J; bases unmatched to any gene: 11. The CDR3 contains 16 residues.

This clone has just one count. The V call is TRBV4-1, the J call TRBJ1-2; the D gene is possibly TRBD1 (6 bases). The CDR3 has 13 residues. Trimming left V 3 bases short and J 3 bases short, with 8 bases between. Germline V CDR1 and CDR2: MGHRA, YSYEKL. The CDR3 loop reads CASSQDSDYGYTF. CDR3 DNA: TGCGCCAGCAGCCAGGACAGCGACTATGGCTACACCTTC.

V is TRBV7-3 and J is TRBJ2-3, with D perhaps TRBD1 (5 bases). Looked up from germline, CDR1 is SGHTA and CDR2 is FQGTGA. The V end lost 5 bases, the J end lost 6 bases, and 21 bases lay between the germline ends. The length of the CDR3 is 16 residues. CDR3 region: CASSRPSPQGSDTQYF. The CDR3 bases are TGTGCCAGCAGCCGACCCTCCCCCCAGGGTTCGGATACGCAGTATTTT.

The rearrangement joins TRBV4-1 to TRBJ1-1; 7 bases agree with TRBD1. Unmatched junction bases numbered 17, after V lost 4 bases and J lost 0 bases. The CDR3 contains 19 residues. Germline V gene data show CDR1 as MGHRA and CDR2 as YSYEKL. CDR3 coding DNA: TGCGCCAGCAGCCCGCCTGGTAGGGGGCTGTGGGGGATGAACACTGAAGCTTTCTTT. Amino acids: CASSPPGRGLWGMNTEAFF.

This clone has only a few counts. The V and J genes are TRBV5-1 and TRBJ1-5; D uncertain. The CDR3 has 16 residues. The V end lost 0 bases, the J end lost 6 bases, and 16 bases lay between the germline ends. Germline CDR1 and CDR2: SGHRS and YFSETQ. The CDR3 spells CASSLGYEGYFQPQHF. The DNA of the CDR3 is TGCGCCAGCAGCTTGGGGTATGAGGGATATTTTCAGCCCCAGCATTTT.

J is TRBJ1-5 and V is TRBV19; 9 bases fit TRBD1. Germline V gene data show CDR1 as LNHDA and CDR2 as SQIVND (reference sequence). Germline trimming cut 3 bases from V and 0 bases from J; bases unmatched to any gene: 6. This CDR3 is 17 amino acids long. The CDR3 spells CASSITGGGYSNQPQHF. The CDR3 DNA follows: TGTGCCAGTAGTATCACAGGGGGCGGCTATAGCAATCAGCCCCAGCATTTT.

The chain carries TRBV19 and TRBJ2-7; perhaps TRBD2 as D (6 bases). V was pared by 5 bases and J by 1 base, with 15 bases between. This CDR3 contains 15 residues. Germline lookup yields CDR1 LNHDA and CDR2 SQIVND (reference sequence). CDR3 residues: CASSLFGGRSYEQYF. The CDR3 bases are TGTGCCAGTAGTCTCTTCGGGGGTAGATCCTACGAGCAGTACTTC.

The chain employs TRBV30 and TRBJ1-1; possibly TRBD1 for D (6 bases). CDR1 is GTSNPN, CDR2 SVGIG, per germline (reference sequence). The germline V and J ends were trimmed by 4 bases and 1 base, with 13 bases remaining between them. This CDR3 has 14 amino acids. For the CDR3, the DNA is TGTGCCTGGAAAGAGGGGACACAGAACACTGAAGCTTTCTTT. It yields the protein CAWKEGTQNTEAFF.

The rearrangement uses TRBV7-2 and TRBJ2-7, with D maybe TRBD2 (6 bases). V gave up 1 base and J gave up 6 bases, with 16 bases separating them. The CDR3 is 15 residues long. Germline loops: CDR1 SGHTA, CDR2 FQGNSA. CDR3: CASSLVHRGIGEQYF. The CDR3, as DNA: TGTGCCAGCAGCTTAGTTCACCGGGGGATTGGCGAGCAGTACTTC. The full variable domain, in which reference TRBV7-2 and TRBJ2-7 provide the parts outside the CDR3, is GAGVSQSPSNKVTEKGKDVELRCDPISGHTALYWYRQSLGQGLEFLIYFQGNSAPDKSGLPSDRFSAERTGGSVSTLTIQRTQQEDSAVYLCASSLVHRGIGEQYFGPGTRLTVT.

The chain combines TRBV6-5 with TRBJ2-2; D remains unclear. Germline CDR1 reads MNHEY; CDR2 reads SVGAGI. This CDR3 contains 14 residues. With 5 bases removed from V and 4 bases from J, the gap between germline ends came to 11 bases. CDR3 bases: TGTGCCAGCAGTATCGACATTCGCACCGGGGAGCTGTTTTTT. This codes for CASSIDIRTGELFF.

This chain joins TRBV9 and TRBJ2-1; the match to TRBD2 covers 7 bases. The CDR3 runs to 16 residues. V lost 0 bases, J lost 4 bases, and 7 bases stayed unmatched. Per the germline V gene, CDR1 is SGDLS and CDR2 is YYNGEE. The CDR3 is CASSVGVSGLYNEQFF. In nucleotides, the CDR3 is TGTGCCAGCAGCGTAGGGGTTAGCGGGTTGTACAATGAGCAGTTCTTC.

V is TRBV15 and J is TRBJ1-3; D is possibly TRBD1 (5 bases). In germline, CDR1 is LNHNV, CDR2 YYDKDF (reference sequence). The CDR3 is made up of 16 amino acids. V lost 7 bases and J 2 bases, leaving 18 bases between the germline ends. The CDR3 protein is CATKGQGESPGNTIYF. The CDR3 bases are TGTGCCACCAAGGGGCAGGGTGAATCCCCTGGAAACACCATATATTTT.

The rearrangement joins TRBV5-4 to TRBJ1-2; D not certain. Trimming removed 5 bases from V and 4 bases from J, with 21 bases in between. Looked up from germline, CDR1 is SGHNT and CDR2 is YYREEE (reference sequence). This CDR3 spans 16 amino acids. Here the CDR3 DNA reads TGTGCCAGCAGGGACCCGCGGGCGGCGCAGAGCTATGGCTACACCTTC. Translating gives CASRDPRAAQSYGYTF.

The rearrangement links TRBV30 to TRBJ1-1; a weak D match, TRBD1 (6 bases). V lost 0 bases to trimming and J lost 1 base, with 18 bases between them. Germline CDR1 and CDR2: GTSNPN and SVGIG (reference sequence). This CDR3 spans 17 amino acids. The CDR3 reads CAWSVSPVQGRNTEAFF. In DNA, the CDR3 is TGTGCCTGGAGTGTGTCCCCTGTCCAGGGGCGGAACACTGAAGCTTTCTTT.

This chain connects TRBV19 to TRBJ2-1; D might be TRBD2 (6 bases). Trimming left V 3 bases short and J 3 bases short, with 12 bases between. The CDR3 is 15 amino acids. Germline assignment: CDR1 LNHDA and CDR2 SQIVND (reference sequence). DNA of the CDR3: TGTGCCAGTAGTATCGGGACTTACCTCTACAATGAGCAGTTCTTC. This gives the protein CASSIGTYLYNEQFF.

The chain couples TRBV9 to TRBJ1-6, with D tentatively TRBD1 (5 bases). Trimming removed 3 bases at V and 0 bases at J, with 10 bases between. The CDR3 spans 16 residues. The V gene's germline CDR1 is SGDLS and CDR2 YYNGEE. This CDR3 reads CASSATVSSYNSPLHF. CDR3 nucleotides: TGTGCCAGCAGCGCGACAGTTAGCTCCTATAATTCACCCCTCCACTTT.

The chain carries TRBV6-4 and TRBJ2-5; 7 bases are shared with TRBD2. Germline V gene lookup returns CDR1 MRHNA and CDR2 SNTAGT. This CDR3 spans 15 amino acids. The junction had 9 bases not matched to a gene; V was cut back by 4 bases and J by 4 bases. The CDR3 sequence: CASSASASGLETQYF. The CDR3 bases are TGTGCCAGCAGTGCGTCCGCTAGCGGACTAGAGACCCAGTACTTC.

Turning to this clone: One junction end does not reproduce the germline sequence, and a read error may be involved. This CDR3 is CSARGRQALSF. The CDR3 region has the DNA TGCAGTGCTAGGGGAAGACAGGCCCTAAGTTTT. This chain links TRBV20-1 with TRBJ1-4; D is perhaps TRBD1 (6 bases). This CDR3 region has 11 residues. Germline-derived CDR1 and CDR2 are DFQATT and SNEGSKA (reference sequence).

The sample holds one count of this clone. This chain joins TRBV28 and TRBJ1-2; 10 bases agree with TRBD1. In germline, CDR1 is MDHEN, CDR2 SYDVKM. V lost 7 bases, J lost 7 bases, and 18 bases stayed unmatched. The length of the CDR3 is 17 residues. The CDR3 spells CASKWAGFFDRGLGYTF. The CDR3 DNA is TGTGCCAGCAAATGGGCGGGTTTTTTCGACAGGGGGCTTGGCTACACCTTC.

The rearrangement uses TRBV7-2 and TRBJ2-7, with 11 bases matching TRBD2. Germline loops: CDR1 SGHTA, CDR2 FQGNSA. This CDR3 comprises 15 residues. The V and J ends lost 3 bases and 1 base, in that order; junction bases with no gene match: 2. The CDR3 DNA sequence: TGTGCCAGCAGCTTTAGCGGGGGGGAGTCCTACGAGCAGTACTTC. Protein product: CASSFSGGESYEQYF. Supplemented by reference TRBV7-2 and TRBJ2-7, the full variable domain reads GAGVSQSPSNKVTEKGKDVELRCDPISGHTALYWYRQSLGQGLEFLIYFQGNSAPDKSGLPSDRFSAERTGGSVSTLTIQRTQQEDSAVYLCASSFSGGESYEQYFGPGTRLTVT.

CDR3 sequence reads: CASSYLQGAGNQPQHF. In DNA form, the CDR3 reads TGTGCCAGCAGTTATTTACAGGGGGCCGGCAATCAGCCCCAGCATTTT. The V gene is TRBV6-6, the J gene TRBJ1-5; TRBD1 agrees at 9 bases. The CDR3 totals 16 residues. The germline CDR1 and CDR2 sequences are MNHNY and SVGAGI (reference sequence). Trimming removed 3 bases from V and 2 bases from J; junction bases left unmatched: 5.

V and J are TRBV28 and TRBJ1-4; a weak D match, TRBD1 (5 bases). Germline assignment: CDR1 MDHEN and CDR2 SYDVKM. With 6 bases removed from V and 12 bases from J, the gap between germline ends came to 26 bases. CDR3 length: 16 amino acids. CDR3 in DNA: TGTGCCAGCAGGAAAACGCCGGGACTCCCGGTGTTAGAACTGTTTTTT. It yields the protein CASRKTPGLPVLELFF.

The chain joins TRBV11-2 to TRBJ2-3; 7 bases are a match to TRBD2. The V segment lost 5 bases and the J segment 1 base; nucleotides outside the gene matches: 3. This CDR3 comprises 14 residues. The V gene's germline CDR1 is SGHAT and CDR2 FQNNGV. The DNA for the CDR3 is TGTGCCAGCAGCCGGGACTACCGCACAGATACGCAGTATTTT. It encodes CASSRDYRTDTQYF.

This chain connects TRBV7-6 to TRBJ2-1, with 7 bases aligning to TRBD1. CDR1 is SGHVS and CDR2 is FNYEAQ in the germline V gene. This CDR3 is 15 amino acids long. J gave up 3 bases and V 5 bases, and 7 bases lay outside the gene matches. As DNA, the CDR3 is TGTGCCAGCAGCGCAGGGGGATCGGGCTACAATGAGCAGTTCTTC. Its protein product is CASSAGGSGYNEQFF.

The genes are TRBV18 and TRBJ2-7; 8 positions agree with TRBD2. Germline CDR1 is KGHSH and CDR2 is LQKENI. Trimming at V came to 2 bases and at J to 2 bases, leaving 5 bases not matched to a gene. The CDR3 consists of 15 residues. Here the CDR3 reads CASSPTAGGAYEQYF. In DNA form, the CDR3 reads TGTGCCAGCTCACCAACGGCGGGGGGTGCCTACGAGCAGTACTTC.

This clone has more than one count but fewer than ten. V and J are TRBV10-3 and TRBJ1-1; TRBD1 is a possible D gene (6 bases). In germline, CDR1 is ENHRY, CDR2 SYGVKD. V lost 3 bases and J 0 bases, leaving 11 bases between the germline ends. The CDR3 runs to 15 residues. The CDR3 DNA reads TGTGCCATCAGTGAAGGGCAGGGGTTGAACACTGAAGCTTTCTTT. Its protein is CAISEGQGLNTEAFF.

V gene TRBV28 combines with J gene TRBJ1-5, with TRBD1 matching 8 bases. The CDR3 consists of 18 residues. The V segment lost 5 bases and the J segment 1 base; nucleotides outside the gene matches: 13. Germline values: CDR1 MDHEN, CDR2 SYDVKM. The CDR3 is CASSTWTGKIGSNQPQHF. CDR3 sequence (DNA): TGTGCCAGCAGTACATGGACAGGGAAGATCGGCAGCAATCAGCCCCAGCATTTT.

The chain recombines TRBV5-4 with TRBJ1-6, with TRBD1 matching over 10 bases. Germline trimming cut 5 bases from V and 0 bases from J; bases unmatched to any gene: 5. CDR3 length: 17 amino acids. The germline gives CDR1 SGHNT, CDR2 YYREEE (reference sequence). The CDR3 coding sequence is TGTGCCAGCAGAGGACAGGGGGGGAGCTCCTATAATTCACCCCTCCACTTT. Translating it yields CASRGQGGSSYNSPLHF. Full variable domain (outside the CDR3, taken from reference TRBV5-4 and TRBJ1-6): ETGVTQSPTHLIKTRGQQVTLRCSSQSGHNTVSWYQQALGQGPQFIFQYYREEENGRGNFPPRFSGLQFPNYSSELNVNALELDDSALYLCASRGQGGSSYNSPLHFGNGTRLTVT.